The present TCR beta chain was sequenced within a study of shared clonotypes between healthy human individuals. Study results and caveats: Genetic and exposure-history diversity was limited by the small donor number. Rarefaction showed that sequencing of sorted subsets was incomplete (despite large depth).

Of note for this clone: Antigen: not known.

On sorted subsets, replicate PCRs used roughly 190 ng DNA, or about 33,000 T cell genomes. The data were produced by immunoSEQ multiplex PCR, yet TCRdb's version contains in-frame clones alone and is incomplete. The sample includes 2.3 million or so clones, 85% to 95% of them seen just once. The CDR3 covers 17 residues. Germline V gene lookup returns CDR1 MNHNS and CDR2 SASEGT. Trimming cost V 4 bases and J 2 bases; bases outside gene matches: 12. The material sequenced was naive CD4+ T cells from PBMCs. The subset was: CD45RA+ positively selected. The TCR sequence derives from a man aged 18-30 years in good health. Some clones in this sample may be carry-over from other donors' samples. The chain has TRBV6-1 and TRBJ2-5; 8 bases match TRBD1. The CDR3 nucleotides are TGTGCCAGCAGTGGTAGTTGGGGCAGGGGGCGGCAAGAGACCCAGTACTTC. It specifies CASSGSWGRGRQETQYF.